Listed below are T cell receptor beta chains from one sample, sequenced in a study of cytomegalovirus exposure and HLA in healthy donors. TCRdb's copy holds only in-frame clones and misses some; the assay was immunoSEQ multiplex PCR. This table has more than 85,000 clones, roughly three quarters appearing once. The sequencing sample was made of PBMCs. The receptors here all came from a man aged 40-55 years in good health and CMV-seronegative. The CDR3 runs from the conserved cysteine through the conserved F or W. The D gene is left open where the match is weak. Not all rows give a size; the values are once, few, many and, for expanded clones, a class.

d_call	clone_size	v_call	j_call	cdr3_aa	cdr3_nt
.	few	TRBV5-8	TRBJ1-5	CASSIGQLGQPQHF	TGTGCCAGCAGCATTGGACAGCTCGGTCAGCCCCAGCATTTT
TRBD1	few	TRBV29-1	TRBJ1-2	CSVPGRTGDGYGYTF	TGCAGCGTTCCTGGACGGACAGGGGATGGCTATGGCTACACCTTC
.	.	TRBV28	TRBJ1-4	CASSFSGAGGEKLFF	TGTGCCAGCAGTTTCTCGGGGGCGGGAGGTGAAAAACTGTTTTTT
.	few	TRBV5-6	TRBJ1-5	CASSLLAGIHQPQHF	TGTGCCAGCAGCTTGTTAGCAGGGATTCATCAGCCCCAGCATTTT
.	.	TRBV5-1	TRBJ2-7	CASSGTPGPYEQYF	TGCGCCAGCAGCGGGACACCCGGGCCCTACGAGCAGTACTTC
.	.	TRBV19	TRBJ2-3	CASKRDFSTDTQYF	TGTGCCAGCAAACGGGACTTTAGCACAGATACGCAGTATTTT
TRBD2	once	TRBV2	TRBJ2-7	CASSYGLAVYEQYF	TGTGCCAGCAGTTATGGACTAGCGGTGTACGAGCAGTACTTC
TRBD1	.	TRBV7-9	TRBJ1-6	CASREVGTGYNSPLHF	TGTGCCAGCAGGGAGGTAGGGACAGGGTATAATTCACCCCTCCACTTT
.	.	TRBV5-1	TRBJ1-3	CASSLAGVPSGNTIYF	TGCGCCAGCAGCTTGGCCGGAGTCCCCTCTGGAAACACCATATATTTT
.	.	TRBV7-9	TRBJ1-5	CASSYTRGNRYQPQHF	TGTGCCAGCAGCTACACGCGGGGAAATCGTTATCAGCCCCAGCATTTT
.	.	TRBV7-9	TRBJ1-6	CASSFLAANSPLHF	TGTGCCAGCAGCTTTTTAGCAGCCAATTCACCCCTCCACTTT
TRBD1	.	TRBV19	TRBJ2-5	CASSQDRVGETQYF	TGTGCCAGTAGTCAGGACAGGGTAGGAGAGACCCAGTACTTC
TRBD2	few	TRBV2	TRBJ2-7	CASSDSGRSSYEQYF	TGTGCCAGCAGTGATAGCGGGAGAAGCTCCTACGAGCAGTACTTC
.	.	TRBV7-9	TRBJ2-1	CASSLARTRDTYNEQFF	TGTGCCAGCAGCTTAGCTCGGACTCGGGACACTTACAATGAGCAGTTCTTC
.	.	TRBV11-2	TRBJ2-7	CASSIDYVSSYEQYF	TGTGCCAGCAGCATCGACTACGTTAGCTCCTACGAGCAGTACTTC
.	once	TRBV9	TRBJ1-1	CASSVDEGDTEAFF	TGTGCCAGCAGCGTGGATGAGGGGGACACTGAAGCTTTCTTT
TRBD2	.	TRBV7-2	TRBJ2-1	CASSLTLAGGYEQFF	TGTGCCAGCAGCTTAACGCTAGCGGGGGGTTATGAGCAGTTCTTC
.	.	TRBV19	TRBJ1-5	CASSAETGIPRTRQPQHF	TGTGCCAGTAGTGCCGAAACCGGGATCCCGAGAACGCGTCAGCCCCAGCATTTT
.	.	TRBV7-2	TRBJ2-5	CASSFQGAGEQYF	TGTGCCAGCAGCTTCCAGGGGGCGGGAGAGCAGTACTTC
.	.	TRBV19	TRBJ1-2	CASSMEAAIYGYTF	TGTGCCAGTAGTATGGAGGCAGCGATATATGGCTACACCTTC
TRBD1	once	TRBV18	TRBJ1-5	CASSTGTVFNQPQHF	TGTGCCAGCTCTACCGGGACAGTTTTCAATCAGCCCCAGCATTTT
TRBD2	.	TRBV11-2	TRBJ2-2	CASSFGTSGAGELFF	TGTGCCAGCAGCTTCGGAACTAGCGGCGCCGGGGAGCTGTTTTTT
TRBD1	.	TRBV6-6	TRBJ1-5	CASGEDRGNQPQHF	TGTGCCAGCGGCGAAGACAGGGGCAATCAGCCCCAGCATTTT
.	few	TRBV6-6	TRBJ1-6	CASKVAGENSPLHF	TGTGCCAGCAAGGTGGCGGGGGAAAATTCACCCCTCCACTTT
.	few	TRBV11-1	TRBJ1-2	CASSMPTSGYTF	TGTGCCAGCAGCATGCCGACTAGTGGCTACACCTTC
TRBD2	.	TRBV4-3	TRBJ2-1	CASSQDRVSGAYNEQFF	TGCGCCAGCAGCCAAGATCGGGTTAGCGGGGCTTACAATGAGCAGTTCTTC
TRBD2	.	TRBV27	TRBJ2-3	CASSLGLAGDTQYF	TGTGCCAGCAGTCTGGGACTAGCGGGAGATACGCAGTATTTT
.	.	TRBV29-1	TRBJ2-2	CSVQTGSFGELFF	TGCAGCGTGCAGACGGGTTCCTTCGGGGAGCTGTTTTTT
.	few	TRBV6-4	TRBJ2-1	CASSPRGAANEQFF	TGTGCCAGCAGCCCCCGAGGTGCAGCTAATGAGCAGTTCTTC
.	.	TRBV7-9	TRBJ1-4	CASSSNSEKLFF	TGTGCCAGCAGCTCCAATAGTGAAAAACTGTTTTTT
TRBD1	once	TRBV18	TRBJ2-3	CASSSDRVSTDTQYF	TGTGCCAGCTCATCTGACAGGGTTAGCACAGATACGCAGTATTTT
TRBD1	few	TRBV4-3	TRBJ1-1	CASSQEPRGLGTEAFF	TGCGCCAGCAGCCAAGAACCCAGGGGGCTTGGAACTGAAGCTTTCTTT
.	.	TRBV29-1	TRBJ2-5	CSVAATAQETQYF	TGCAGCGTTGCCGCGACAGCCCAAGAGACCCAGTACTTC
TRBD1	.	TRBV28	TRBJ1-1	CASSPIDRGKSTEAFF	TGTGCCAGCAGTCCTATCGACAGGGGCAAGAGCACTGAAGCTTTCTTT
.	.	TRBV7-8	TRBJ1-6	CASSLSAVAYNSPLHF	TGTGCCAGCAGCTTAAGTGCAGTCGCCTATAATTCACCCCTCCACTTT
.	.	TRBV10-3	TRBJ2-4	CAISAADSLKDIQYF	TGTGCCATCAGTGCCGCCGACTCTCTTAAAGACATTCAGTACTTC
TRBD1	.	TRBV2	TRBJ1-5	CASRDRGPVVGNQPQHF	TGTGCCAGCAGAGACAGGGGGCCGGTAGTGGGCAATCAGCCCCAGCATTTT
.	.	TRBV7-2	TRBJ1-2	CASSLGPVSYGYTF	TGTGCCAGCAGCTTAGGTCCGGTTAGCTATGGCTACACCTTC
.	.	TRBV29-1	TRBJ2-1	CSVERLGRLTYNEQFF	TGCAGCGTTGAGAGACTCGGTAGGCTAACCTACAATGAGCAGTTCTTC
TRBD2	.	TRBV7-2	TRBJ2-1	CASSLDGRSYNEQFF	TGTGCCAGCAGCTTAGACGGGAGGTCCTACAATGAGCAGTTCTTC
.	.	TRBV28	TRBJ1-1	CATTTSLNTEAFF	TGTGCCACTACGACATCTTTGAACACTGAAGCTTTCTTT
.	.	TRBV19	TRBJ1-2	CASSTLGQAIYGYTF	TGTGCCAGTAGTACCCTGGGGCAGGCGATCTATGGCTACACCTTC
.	few	TRBV28	TRBJ1-3	CASSLSVDSGNTIYF	TGTGCCAGCAGTTTATCGGTAGACTCTGGAAACACCATATATTTT
.	.	TRBV7-2	TRBJ2-7	CASSIHTQLAWGSYEQYF	TGTGCCAGCAGCATACATACACAGCTAGCCTGGGGATCCTACGAGCAGTACTTC
TRBD1	.	TRBV30	TRBJ2-5	CASDREEETQYF	TGTGCCTCGGACAGGGAGGAGGAGACCCAGTACTTC
.	.	TRBV4-3	TRBJ1-4	CASSQDYRLGALPATNEKLFF	TGCGCCAGCAGCCAAGATTATCGTTTGGGCGCCCTCCCTGCAACTAATGAAAAACTGTTTTTT
.	.	TRBV6-5	TRBJ1-4	CASSRLGRGNEKLFF	TGTGCCAGCAGTCGTTTGGGCCGAGGGAATGAAAAACTGTTTTTT
.	.	TRBV28	TRBJ1-4	CASRAQGPNEKLFF	TGTGCCAGCAGGGCACAGGGACCTAATGAAAAACTGTTTTTT
TRBD1	.	TRBV11-2	TRBJ2-5	CASSLVLGQGDETQYF	TGTGCCAGCAGCTTAGTTTTGGGACAGGGTGATGAGACCCAGTACTTC
.	.	TRBV4-1	TRBJ2-2	CASRDGGLNTGELFF	TGCGCCAGCAGGGACGGGGGGCTGAACACCGGGGAGCTGTTTTTT
.	.	TRBV5-1	TRBJ2-5	CASSTQGETQYF	TGCGCCAGCAGCACGCAGGGGGAGACCCAGTACTTC
.	few	TRBV6-6	TRBJ1-5	CASSYGQNQPQHF	TGTGCCAGCAGTTACGGACAGAATCAGCCCCAGCATTTT